This T cell receptor (beta chain) appears in the sequencing data of a study of human T cells and chemical hapten exposure. About the study: Skin of the upper inner arm, around 2 cm by around 2 cm, received 2% DPC for sensitization.

Trimming cost V 5 bases and J 9 bases; bases outside gene matches: 10. CDR3 length: 13 residues. Germline CDR1 and CDR2: DFQATT and SNEGSKA (reference sequence). The time point was: pre-sensitization, week 0. This sample's treatment: therapeutic diphenylcyclopropenone sensitization with weekly scalp DPC. TCRdb passed the RACE reads through MiXCR, listing each CDR3 protein once. Among approximately 400,000 distinct CDR3 sequences listed, 4.5% to 6% were seen once. The specimen comprised whole blood, sampled in connection with sensitization to the hapten diphenylcyclopropenone (DPC). The V call is TRBV20-1, the J call TRBJ1-5; 7 nucleotides line up with TRBD1. The TCR comes from a woman aged 45-65 years with alopecia areata. Some clones in this sample may be carry-over from other donors' samples. CDR3 in DNA: TGCAGTGCTCGCGGACAGGCTGAAAGGCCCCAGCATTTT. It codes for CSARGQAERPQHF.